Sequencing of this T cell receptor (beta chain) was carried out in a study of PD-L1 blockade in urothelial cancer. About the research overall: Male sex and bladder-origin urothelial cancer were recorded for twenty-five of 29 patients. There were a median of around 140,000 T cells in blood samples.

TCRdb keeps only in-frame clones here, not all; method: immunoSEQ multiplex PCR. The sample shows approximately 52,000 clones, approximately 80% of them seen only once. The sequence derives from a man aged 65-85 years with urothelial cancer. Source: PBMCs, taken around atezolizumab (anti-PD-L1) treatment.

The CDR3 protein is CASSPLQGANTGELFF. The CDR3 DNA reads TGTGCCAGCTCACCCCTCCAAGGGGCGAACACCGGGGAGCTGTTTTTT. The chain links TRBV18 to TRBJ2-2; possible D gene TRBD1, 5 bases. CDR1 and CDR2 from the germline V gene are KGHSH and LQKENI. The CDR3 is 16 amino acids. V was cut by 3 bases and J by 0 bases, with 11 bases left in between.